This T cell receptor (beta chain) is drawn from a study of cytomegalovirus exposure and HLA in healthy donors. Study summary: Findings of an earlier analysis included over 95 million unique TCR beta sequences from around 180 million T cells.

Findings of the study overall: In a later analysis, V- and J-gene trimming of beta chains associated with a DCLRE1C missense variant, replicated independently. In a later analysis, the majority of CMV-associated beta chains seemingly showed HLA restriction.

Germline V lookup: CDR1 MNHNS, CDR2 SASEGT. V was pared by 5 bases and J by 13 bases, with 13 bases of the junction left unmatched. The CDR3 loop spans 15 amino acids. As for this clone: What it recognizes is unknown.

PCR amplification relied on 60 Vbeta primers (plus 13 Jbeta primers). Measured with immunoSEQ multiplex PCR; TCRdb has only the in-frame clones, and not every one. The sample lists about 220,000 clones; about four fifths were seen once. This sequence joins TRBV6-1 and TRBJ2-7; 14 nucleotides line up with TRBD2. The sequencing sample was made of PBMCs. The clonotype was recovered from a woman between 35 and 50 years old in good health and CMV-seropositive. CDR3 bases: TGTGCCAGCAGTACCGGGACTAGCGGGGGCCCCTTGGACTACTTC. Encoded protein: CASSTGTSGGPLDYF.